This TCR beta chain comes out of a study of metastatic and nonmetastatic thyroid tumors. Across the study: Repertoires from malignant and benign thyroid patients were compared across blood and tumor or nodule tissue.

MiXCR reprocessed the PCR reads for TCRdb. Seen here are roughly 32,000 clones, 7.4% observed once, and the top ten hold around two fifths. No treatment of any kind had been given to any patient before thyroid surgery. V shed 4 bases, J shed 0 bases, and the junction held 12 bases outside the gene matches. This CDR3 spans 19 amino acids. The V gene's germline CDR1 is MGHRA and CDR2 YSYEKL. The chain joins TRBV4-1 to TRBJ2-3; 11 bases align to TRBD2. The sample consisted of blood. The clonotype comes from a female donor with papillary thyroid cancer or a benign thyroid nodule (not recorded which). Some clones in this sample may be carry-over from other donors' samples. The CDR3 here is CASSPGLAGLLGSTDTQYF. Here the CDR3 DNA reads TGCGCCAGCAGCCCCGGACTAGCGGGTCTACTGGGGAGCACAGATACGCAGTATTTT.